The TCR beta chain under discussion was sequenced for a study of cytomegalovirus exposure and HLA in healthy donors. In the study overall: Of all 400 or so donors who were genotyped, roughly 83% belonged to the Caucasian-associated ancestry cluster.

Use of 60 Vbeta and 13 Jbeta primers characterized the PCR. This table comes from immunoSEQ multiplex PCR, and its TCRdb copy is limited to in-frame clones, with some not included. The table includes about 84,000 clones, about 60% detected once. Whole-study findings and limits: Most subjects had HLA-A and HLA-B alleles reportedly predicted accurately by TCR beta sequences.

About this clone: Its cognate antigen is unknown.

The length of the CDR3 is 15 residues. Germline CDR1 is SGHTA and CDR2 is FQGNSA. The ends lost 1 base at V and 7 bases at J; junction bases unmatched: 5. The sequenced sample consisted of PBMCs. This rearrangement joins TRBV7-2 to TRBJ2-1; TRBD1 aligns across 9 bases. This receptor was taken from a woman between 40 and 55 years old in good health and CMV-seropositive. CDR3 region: CASSLVYGTGNEQFF. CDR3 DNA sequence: TGTGCCAGCAGCTTAGTTTACGGGACAGGGAATGAGCAGTTCTTC. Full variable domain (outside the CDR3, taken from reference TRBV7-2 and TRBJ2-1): GAGVSQSPSNKVTEKGKDVELRCDPISGHTALYWYRQSLGQGLEFLIYFQGNSAPDKSGLPSDRFSAERTGGSVSTLTIQRTQQEDSAVYLCASSLVYGTGNEQFFGPGTRLTVL.